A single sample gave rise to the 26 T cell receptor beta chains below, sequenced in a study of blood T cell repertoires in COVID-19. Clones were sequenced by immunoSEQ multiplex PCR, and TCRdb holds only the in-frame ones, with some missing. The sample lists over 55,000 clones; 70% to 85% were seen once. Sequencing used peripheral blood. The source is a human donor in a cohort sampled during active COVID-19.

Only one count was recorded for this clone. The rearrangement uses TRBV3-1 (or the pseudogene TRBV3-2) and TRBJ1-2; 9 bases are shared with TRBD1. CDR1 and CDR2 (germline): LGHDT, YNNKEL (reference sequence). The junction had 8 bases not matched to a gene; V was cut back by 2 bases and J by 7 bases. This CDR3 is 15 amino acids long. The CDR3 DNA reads TGTGCCAGCAGCCAAAGGACAGGGGCCTCCGGTGGCTACACCTTC. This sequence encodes CASSQRTGASGGYTF.

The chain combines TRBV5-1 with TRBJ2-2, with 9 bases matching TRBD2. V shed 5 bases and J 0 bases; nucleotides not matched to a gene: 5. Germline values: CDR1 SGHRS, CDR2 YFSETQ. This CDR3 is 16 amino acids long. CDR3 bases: TGCGCCAGCAGGCCCGAGCGGGGGGCGAACACCGGGGAGCTGTTTTTT. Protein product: CASRPERGANTGELFF.

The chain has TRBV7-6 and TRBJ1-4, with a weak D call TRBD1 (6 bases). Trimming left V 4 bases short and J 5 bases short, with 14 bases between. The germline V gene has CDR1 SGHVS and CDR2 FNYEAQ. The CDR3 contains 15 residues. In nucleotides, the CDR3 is TGTGCCAGCAGCTCACAAACAGGGTACAATGAAAAACTGTTTTTT. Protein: CASSSQTGYNEKLFF.

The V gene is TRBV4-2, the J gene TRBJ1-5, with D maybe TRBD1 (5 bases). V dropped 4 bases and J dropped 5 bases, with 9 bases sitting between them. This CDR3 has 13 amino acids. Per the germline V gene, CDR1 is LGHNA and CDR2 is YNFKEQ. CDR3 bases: TGTGCCAGCAGCCCGGGGGGGGATCAGCCCCAGCATTTT. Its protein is CASSPGGDQPQHF.

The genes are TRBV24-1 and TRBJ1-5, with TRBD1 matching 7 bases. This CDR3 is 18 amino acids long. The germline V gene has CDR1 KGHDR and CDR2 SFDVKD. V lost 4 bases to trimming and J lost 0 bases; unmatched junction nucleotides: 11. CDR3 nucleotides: TGTGCCACCAGTGACCTTGGACAGGCAAAATATAGCAATCAGCCCCAGCATTTT. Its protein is CATSDLGQAKYSNQPQHF.

This chain's CDR3 is CASSQGGDEQFF. The DNA of the CDR3 is TGTGCCAGCAGCCAAGGCGGCGATGAGCAGTTCTTC. The chain couples TRBV7-2 to TRBJ2-1; no clear D. This CDR3 comprises 12 residues. The germline V gene encodes CDR1 SGHTA and CDR2 FQGNSA. Deletions cut 5 bases from V and 8 bases from J, with 10 bases between. Full variable domain (outside the CDR3, taken from reference TRBV7-2 and TRBJ2-1): GAGVSQSPSNKVTEKGKDVELRCDPISGHTALYWYRQSLGQGLEFLIYFQGNSAPDKSGLPSDRFSAERTGGSVSTLTIQRTQQEDSAVYLCASSQGGDEQFFGPGTRLTVL.

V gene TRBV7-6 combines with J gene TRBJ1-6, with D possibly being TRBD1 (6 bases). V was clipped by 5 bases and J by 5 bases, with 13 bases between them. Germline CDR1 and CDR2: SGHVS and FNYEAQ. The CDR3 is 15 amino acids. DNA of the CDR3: TGTGCCAGCAGCCAGACAGGACTGGATAATTCACCCCTCCACTTT. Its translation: CASSQTGLDNSPLHF.

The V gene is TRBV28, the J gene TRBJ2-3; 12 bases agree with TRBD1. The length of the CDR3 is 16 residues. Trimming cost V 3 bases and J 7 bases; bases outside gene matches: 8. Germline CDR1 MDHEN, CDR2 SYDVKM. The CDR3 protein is CASSFPGTGGAHTQYF. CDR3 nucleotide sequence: TGTGCCAGCAGTTTCCCCGGGACAGGGGGCGCGCATACGCAGTATTTT.

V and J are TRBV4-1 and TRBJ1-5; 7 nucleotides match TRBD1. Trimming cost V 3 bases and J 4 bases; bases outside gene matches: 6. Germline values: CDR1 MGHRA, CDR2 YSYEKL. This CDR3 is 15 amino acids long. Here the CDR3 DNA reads TGCGCCAGCAGCCAGAGGACAGGAGATAATCAGCCCCAGCATTTT. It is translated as CASSQRTGDNQPQHF.

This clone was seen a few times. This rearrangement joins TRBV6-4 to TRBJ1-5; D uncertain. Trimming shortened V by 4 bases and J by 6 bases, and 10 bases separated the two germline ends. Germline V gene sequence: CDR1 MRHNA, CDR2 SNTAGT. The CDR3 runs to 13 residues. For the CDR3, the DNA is TGTGCCAGCAGTGCCCGGAGGCGTCAGCCCCAGCATTTT. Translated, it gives CASSARRRQPQHF.

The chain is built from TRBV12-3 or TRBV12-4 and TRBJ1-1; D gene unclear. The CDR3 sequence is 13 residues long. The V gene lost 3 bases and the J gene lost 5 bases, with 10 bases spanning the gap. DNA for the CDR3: TGTGCCAGCAGTTTCTCACAGTCGACTGAAGCTTTCTTT. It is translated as CASSFSQSTEAFF.

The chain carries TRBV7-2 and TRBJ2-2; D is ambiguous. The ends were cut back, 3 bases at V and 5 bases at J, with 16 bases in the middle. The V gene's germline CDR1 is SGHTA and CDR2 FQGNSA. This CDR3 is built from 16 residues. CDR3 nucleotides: TGTGCCAGCAGCTTGGTGATCGCTAGTTATACCGGGGAGCTGTTTTTT. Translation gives CASSLVIASYTGELFF.

The CDR3 DNA is TGCGCCAGCAGCTTGGTCCTTAGAAAAGGCACAGATACGCAGTATTTT. Translated, it gives CASSLVLRKGTDTQYF. The chain couples TRBV5-1 to TRBJ2-3; D unresolved. V was shortened by 0 bases and J by 1 base, with 12 bases between the two germline ends. Germline lookup yields CDR1 SGHRS and CDR2 YFSETQ. There are 16 residues in the CDR3.

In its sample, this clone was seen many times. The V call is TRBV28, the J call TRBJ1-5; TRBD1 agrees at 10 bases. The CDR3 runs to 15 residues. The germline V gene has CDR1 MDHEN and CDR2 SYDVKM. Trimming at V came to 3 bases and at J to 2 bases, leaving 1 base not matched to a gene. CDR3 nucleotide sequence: TGTGCCAGCAGTTTTGGGACAGGGGGCAATCAGCCCCAGCATTTT. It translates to CASSFGTGGNQPQHF.

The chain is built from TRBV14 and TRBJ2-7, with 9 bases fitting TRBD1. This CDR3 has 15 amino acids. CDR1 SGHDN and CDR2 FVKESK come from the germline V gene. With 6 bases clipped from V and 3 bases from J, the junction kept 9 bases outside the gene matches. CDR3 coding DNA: TGTGCCAGCAGTCCGATTGGACAGGGGAACTACGAGCAGTACTTC. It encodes CASSPIGQGNYEQYF.

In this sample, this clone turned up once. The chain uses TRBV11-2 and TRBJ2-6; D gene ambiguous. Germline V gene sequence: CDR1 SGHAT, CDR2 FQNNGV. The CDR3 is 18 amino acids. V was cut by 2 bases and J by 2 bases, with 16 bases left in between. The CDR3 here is CASSLLFVVEAGANVLTF. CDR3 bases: TGTGCCAGCAGCTTACTTTTTGTCGTAGAAGCTGGGGCCAACGTCCTGACTTTC.

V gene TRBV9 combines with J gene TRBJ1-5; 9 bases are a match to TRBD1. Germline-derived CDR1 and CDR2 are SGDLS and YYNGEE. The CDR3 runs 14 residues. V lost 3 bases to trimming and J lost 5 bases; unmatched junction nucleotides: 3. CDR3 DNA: TGTGCCAGCAGCGCGGGACAGGGATATCAGCCCCAGCATTTT. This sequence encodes CASSAGQGYQPQHF.

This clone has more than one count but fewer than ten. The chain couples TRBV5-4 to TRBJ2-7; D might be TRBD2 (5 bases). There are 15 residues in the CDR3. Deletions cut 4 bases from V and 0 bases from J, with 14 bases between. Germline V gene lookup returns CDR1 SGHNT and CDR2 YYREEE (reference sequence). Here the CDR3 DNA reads TGTGCCAGCAGCCCGGGTAGACTAAGCTCCTACGAGCAGTACTTC. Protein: CASSPGRLSSYEQYF.

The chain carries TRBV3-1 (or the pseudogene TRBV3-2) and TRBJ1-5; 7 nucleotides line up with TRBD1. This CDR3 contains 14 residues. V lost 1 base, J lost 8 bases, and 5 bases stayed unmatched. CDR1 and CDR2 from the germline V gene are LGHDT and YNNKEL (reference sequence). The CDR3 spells CASSQGQGGEPQHF. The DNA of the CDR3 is TGTGCCAGCAGCCAAGGACAGGGCGGGGAGCCCCAGCATTTT.

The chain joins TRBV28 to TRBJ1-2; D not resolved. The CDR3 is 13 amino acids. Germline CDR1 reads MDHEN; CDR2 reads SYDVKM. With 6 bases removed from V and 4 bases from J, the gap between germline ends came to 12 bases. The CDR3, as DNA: TGTGCCAGCAGCGGCGGATACCTCTATGGCTACACCTTC. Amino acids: CASSGGYLYGYTF.

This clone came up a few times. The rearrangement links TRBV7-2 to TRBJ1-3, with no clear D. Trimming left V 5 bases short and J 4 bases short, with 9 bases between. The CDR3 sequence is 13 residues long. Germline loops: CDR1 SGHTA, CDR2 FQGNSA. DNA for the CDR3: TGTGCCAGCAGCGTCACCAGGGGAAACACCATATATTTT. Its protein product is CASSVTRGNTIYF.

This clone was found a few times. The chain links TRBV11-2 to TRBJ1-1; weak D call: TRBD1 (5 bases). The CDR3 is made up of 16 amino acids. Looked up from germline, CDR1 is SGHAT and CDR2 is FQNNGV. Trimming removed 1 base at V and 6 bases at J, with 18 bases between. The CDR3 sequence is CASSLAGRTGEAEAFF. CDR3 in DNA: TGTGCCAGCAGCTTAGCGGGCCGAACGGGGGAGGCTGAAGCTTTCTTT.

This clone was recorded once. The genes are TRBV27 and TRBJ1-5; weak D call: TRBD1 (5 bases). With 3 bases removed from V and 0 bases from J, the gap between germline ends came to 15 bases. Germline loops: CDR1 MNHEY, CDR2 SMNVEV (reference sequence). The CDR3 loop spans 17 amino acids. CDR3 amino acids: CASSFSGGGYSNQPQHF. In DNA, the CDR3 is TGTGCCAGCAGTTTTTCCGGGGGGGGTTATAGCAATCAGCCCCAGCATTTT.

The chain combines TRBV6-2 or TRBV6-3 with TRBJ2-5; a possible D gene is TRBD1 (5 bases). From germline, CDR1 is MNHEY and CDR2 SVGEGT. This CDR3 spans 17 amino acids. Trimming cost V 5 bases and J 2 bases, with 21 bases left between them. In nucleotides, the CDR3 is TGTGCCAGCAGTCACCTGTTGACAGCCCTGAATCAAGAGACCCAGTACTTC. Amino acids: CASSHLLTALNQETQYF.

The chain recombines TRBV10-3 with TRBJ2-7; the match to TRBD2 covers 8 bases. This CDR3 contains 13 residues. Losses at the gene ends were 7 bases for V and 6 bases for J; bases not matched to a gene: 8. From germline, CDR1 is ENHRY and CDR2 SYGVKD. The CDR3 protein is CAINSGKASEQYF. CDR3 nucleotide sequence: TGTGCCATCAATAGCGGGAAGGCCTCCGAGCAGTACTTC.

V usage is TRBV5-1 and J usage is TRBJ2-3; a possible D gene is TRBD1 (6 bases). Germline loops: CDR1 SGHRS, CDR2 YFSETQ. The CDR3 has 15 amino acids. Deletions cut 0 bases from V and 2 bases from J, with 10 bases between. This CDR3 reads CASSLVQGPTDTQYF. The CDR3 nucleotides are TGCGCCAGCAGCTTGGTGCAGGGGCCCACAGATACGCAGTATTTT.